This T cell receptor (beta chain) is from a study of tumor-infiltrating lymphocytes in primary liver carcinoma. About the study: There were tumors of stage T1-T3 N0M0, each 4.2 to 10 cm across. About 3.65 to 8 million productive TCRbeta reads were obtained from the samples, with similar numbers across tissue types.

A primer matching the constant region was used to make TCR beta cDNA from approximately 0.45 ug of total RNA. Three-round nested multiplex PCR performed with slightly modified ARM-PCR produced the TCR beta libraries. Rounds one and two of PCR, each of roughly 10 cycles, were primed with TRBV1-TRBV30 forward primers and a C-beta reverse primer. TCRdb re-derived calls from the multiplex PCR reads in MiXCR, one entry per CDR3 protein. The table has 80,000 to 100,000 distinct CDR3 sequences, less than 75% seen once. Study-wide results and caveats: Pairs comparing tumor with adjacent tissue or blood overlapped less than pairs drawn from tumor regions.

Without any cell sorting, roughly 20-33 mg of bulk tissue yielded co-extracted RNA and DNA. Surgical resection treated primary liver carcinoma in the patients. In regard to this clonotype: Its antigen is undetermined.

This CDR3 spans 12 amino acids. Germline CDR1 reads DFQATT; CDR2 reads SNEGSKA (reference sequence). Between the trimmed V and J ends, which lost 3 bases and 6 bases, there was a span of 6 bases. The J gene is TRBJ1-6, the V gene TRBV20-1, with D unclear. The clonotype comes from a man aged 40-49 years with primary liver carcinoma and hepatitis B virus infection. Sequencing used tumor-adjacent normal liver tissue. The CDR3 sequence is CSARDGNSPLHF. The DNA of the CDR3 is TGCAGTGCTAGGGACGGTAATTCACCCCTCCACTTT.